These 30 T cell receptor beta chains were all obtained from the same sample, sequenced in a study of cytomegalovirus exposure and HLA in healthy donors. The PCR was carried out with 60 Vbeta primers and 13 Jbeta primers. Assay used: immunoSEQ multiplex PCR; TCRdb lists only in-frame clones, some missing. The sample has about 89,000 clones; 55% to 65% are singletons. The sequencing sample was made of PBMCs. The receptors shown here come from a human donor in good health.

This rearrangement joins TRBV6-6 to TRBJ1-5; the match to TRBD1 covers 8 bases. This CDR3 region has 16 residues. The V segment lost 0 bases and the J segment 7 bases; nucleotides outside the gene matches: 8. CDR1 MNHNY and CDR2 SVGAGI come from the germline V gene (reference sequence). The CDR3 nucleotides read TGTGCCAGCAGTTACTCTGAGCAGGGGGCCGGGCAGCCCCAGCATTTT. Protein sequence: CASSYSEQGAGQPQHF.

This rearrangement joins TRBV27 to TRBJ2-1; 12 bases map to TRBD2. From germline, CDR1 is MNHEY and CDR2 SMNVEV (reference sequence). V shed 1 base, J shed 9 bases, and the junction held 7 bases outside the gene matches. This CDR3 contains 16 residues. CDR3: CASSLFLAGGLVEQFF. DNA of the CDR3: TGTGCCAGCAGTTTATTCCTAGCGGGGGGGCTCGTTGAGCAGTTCTTC.

The rearrangement links TRBV5-4 to TRBJ2-7; 9 bases match TRBD1. The CDR3 totals 13 residues. CDR1 SGHNT and CDR2 YYREEE come from the germline V gene (reference sequence). J gave up 5 bases and V 4 bases, and 4 bases lay outside the gene matches. The DNA for the CDR3 is TGTGCCAGCAGCCAGGACAGGGGCCACGAGCAGTACTTC. It specifies CASSQDRGHEQYF.

This clone was seen a single time. The chain carries TRBV11-3 and TRBJ2-1; 10 bases are a match to TRBD1. The V segment lost 5 bases and the J segment 10 bases; nucleotides outside the gene matches: 11. Per germline, CDR1 SGHNT and CDR2 YENEEA. CDR3 length: 15 residues. The CDR3 is CASSTRDRGGSEQFF. The CDR3 DNA follows: TGTGCCAGCAGCACCCGGGACAGGGGAGGATCGGAGCAGTTCTTC.

The chain couples TRBV9 to TRBJ2-6; D call uncertain. Between the trimmed V and J ends, which lost 3 bases and 3 bases, there was a span of 7 bases. This CDR3 has 14 amino acids. CDR1 SGDLS and CDR2 YYNGEE come from the germline V gene. The CDR3 reads CASSEIIGANVLTF. In nucleotides, the CDR3 is TGTGCCAGCAGCGAAATAATTGGGGCCAACGTCCTGACTTTC.

The gene calls are TRBV5-1 and TRBJ1-4; possible D gene TRBD1, 5 bases. The V end was cut by 4 bases, the J end by 8 bases, with 15 bases between. CDR3 size: 14 residues. The germline V gene encodes CDR1 SGHRS and CDR2 YFSETQ. DNA of the CDR3: TGCGCCAGCAGCCCCTTAGGGGATGGGGAAAAACTGTTTTTT. Protein: CASSPLGDGEKLFF.

The chain has TRBV5-4 and TRBJ2-5; 8 bases are shared with TRBD1. V lost 4 bases to trimming and J lost 5 bases; unmatched junction nucleotides: 7. This CDR3 comprises 14 residues. CDR1 is SGHNT and CDR2 is YYREEE in the germline V gene (reference sequence). CDR3 DNA: TGTGCCAGCAGCATAAGACAGGGGCGGGAGACCCAGTACTTC. As protein: CASSIRQGRETQYF.

The V call is TRBV9, the J call TRBJ2-7; D is uncertain. Germline CDR1 reads SGDLS; CDR2 reads YYNGEE. V shed 4 bases and J shed 2 bases, with 7 bases lying between them. The CDR3 spans 12 residues. CDR3 loop: CASSPTPYEQYF. The CDR3 bases are TGTGCCAGCAGCCCCACACCCTACGAGCAGTACTTC.

The rearrangement uses TRBV19 and TRBJ2-3, with 9 nucleotides matching TRBD1. CDR1 and CDR2 (germline): LNHDA, SQIVND (reference sequence). The CDR3 extends over 17 amino acids. V shed 3 bases, J shed 3 bases, and the junction held 10 bases outside the gene matches. CDR3 nucleotides: TGTGCCAGTAGTATGATAACAGGGGGCTCCCTTACAGATACGCAGTATTTT. Residues: CASSMITGGSLTDTQYF.

The chain has TRBV18 and TRBJ1-3; TRBD1 might be the D (5 bases). The germline V gene encodes CDR1 KGHSH and CDR2 LQKENI. V was pared by 11 bases and J by 0 bases, with 14 bases between. This CDR3 is 14 amino acids long. DNA of the CDR3: TGTGCCGGGGGGGTCCGGAGCTCTGGAAACACCATATATTTT. Its translation is CAGGVRSSGNTIYF.

This rearrangement joins TRBV4-1 to TRBJ2-3, with D perhaps TRBD2 (5 bases). This CDR3 comprises 14 residues. Trimming shortened V by 0 bases and J by 3 bases, and 7 bases separated the two germline ends. Germline CDR1 is MGHRA and CDR2 is YSYEKL. The CDR3 nucleotides read TGCGCCAGCAGCCAAGATCGGGGAACAGATACGCAGTATTTT. The encoded protein is CASSQDRGTDTQYF.

This clone turned up a few times. The chain joins TRBV6-6 to TRBJ2-7; TRBD1 matches at 7 bases. After removal of 8 bases from V and 5 bases from J, the junction contained 15 bases not matched to a gene. The CDR3 sequence is 15 residues long. Germline values: CDR1 MNHNY, CDR2 SVGAGI (reference sequence). In DNA, the CDR3 is TGTGCCAGCGTCAACGACAGGGAACGGACCAACGAGCAGTACTTC. As protein: CASVNDRERTNEQYF.

The chain carries TRBV5-1 and TRBJ2-3; D unclear. The CDR3 extends over 15 amino acids. Germline CDR1 reads SGHRS; CDR2 reads YFSETQ. Trimming took off 1 base at V and 0 bases at J, with 9 bases between the two ends. The CDR3 DNA reads as TGCGCCAGCAGCTTGCCCCAGGCTAGCACAGATACGCAGTATTTT. It codes for CASSLPQASTDTQYF. Combining the CDR3 with reference TRBV5-1 and TRBJ2-3 gives the whole variable domain KAGVTQTPRYLIKTRGQQVTLSCSPISGHRSVSWYQQTPGQGLQFLFEYFSETQRNKGNFPGRFSGRQFSNSRSEMNVSTLELGDSALYLCASSLPQASTDTQYFGPGTRLTVL.

This clone was seen just once. The V call is TRBV11-1, the J call TRBJ2-1; 9 bases line up with TRBD1. Per the germline V gene, CDR1 is SGHAT and CDR2 is FQDESV (reference sequence). The V gene end was trimmed by 5 bases and the J gene end by 6 bases; junction bases not matched to a gene: 8. There are 15 residues in the CDR3. This chain's CDR3 is CASSPTGGTFNEQFF. CDR3 in DNA: TGTGCCAGCAGCCCTACAGGGGGCACTTTCAATGAGCAGTTCTTC.

The genes are TRBV7-2 and TRBJ2-5, with 15 bases that match TRBD2. CDR3 length: 17 residues. Per germline, CDR1 SGHTA and CDR2 FQGNSA. V dropped 0 bases and J dropped 2; count of bases not matched to a gene: 1. CDR3 nucleotides: TGTGCCAGCAGCTTAGCCGGGACTAGCGGGGGGCAAGAGACCCAGTACTTC. Translating it yields CASSLAGTSGGQETQYF.

This chain uses TRBV5-1 with TRBJ2-1, with 11 bases matching TRBD2. CDR3 length equals 17 residues. Germline V gene data show CDR1 as SGHRS and CDR2 as YFSETQ. The trim removed 1 base at V and 5 bases at J, leaving 8 bases unmatched. The CDR3 nucleotides are TGCGCCAGCAGCTTGTTACTAGCGGGGGAGGTCCACAATGAGCAGTTCTTC. Residues: CASSLLLAGEVHNEQFF.

In this sample, this clone turned up a few times. The CDR3 here is CAIGTSGLYNEQFF. The CDR3 DNA reads as TGTGCCATCGGTACTAGCGGTCTCTACAATGAGCAGTTCTTC. The rearrangement joins TRBV10-3 to TRBJ2-1; TRBD2 agrees at 8 bases. The CDR3 spans 14 residues. V trimming: 8 bases; J trimming: 3 bases; junction bases outside the gene matches: 6. CDR1 is ENHRY, CDR2 SYGVKD, per germline.

V and J are TRBV7-8 and TRBJ2-3; no definite D call. CDR1 SGHVS and CDR2 FQNEAQ come from the germline V gene. V lost 5 bases and J 2 bases, leaving 5 bases between the germline ends. This CDR3 has 12 amino acids. The CDR3 sequence is CASSPSTDTQYF. The DNA of the CDR3 is TGTGCCAGCAGCCCATCCACAGATACGCAGTATTTT.

The chain couples TRBV5-4 to TRBJ2-7, with a possible D match to TRBD2 (6 bases). Germline V CDR1 and CDR2: SGHNT, YYREEE (reference sequence). The CDR3 has 14 residues. Trimming shortened V by 4 bases and J by 3 bases, and 14 bases separated the two germline ends. CDR3 residues: CASSPRRGFYEQYF. Written as DNA, the CDR3 is TGTGCCAGCAGCCCCAGGCGGGGTTTCTACGAGCAGTACTTC. Full variable domain (rest looked up from reference TRBV5-4 and TRBJ2-7): ETGVTQSPTHLIKTRGQQVTLRCSSQSGHNTVSWYQQALGQGPQFIFQYYREEENGRGNFPPRFSGLQFPNYSSELNVNALELDDSALYLCASSPRRGFYEQYFGPGTRLTVT.

This rearrangement joins TRBV30 to TRBJ2-6; possibly TRBD1 for D (6 bases). Trimming cost V 3 bases and J 8 bases, with 20 bases left between them. The CDR3 has 16 residues. In germline, CDR1 is GTSNPN, CDR2 SVGIG (reference sequence). The CDR3 bases are TGTGCCTGGAGCGGTACAGGGTTCGGTACCTCCAACGTCCTGACTTTC. Protein product: CAWSGTGFGTSNVLTF.

This chain links TRBV9 with TRBJ1-2, with TRBD1 matching over 8 bases. After removal of 7 bases from V and 8 bases from J, the junction contained 16 bases not matched to a gene. The germline gives CDR1 SGDLS, CDR2 YYNGEE. This CDR3 is built from 15 residues. The CDR3 is CASSLPRTGLRGYTF. In DNA, the CDR3 is TGTGCCAGCTCGCTTCCACGGACAGGGCTACGGGGCTACACCTTC.

The gene calls are TRBV5-4 and TRBJ2-4; no clear D gene. From germline, CDR1 is SGHNT and CDR2 YYREEE (reference sequence). The germline V and J ends were trimmed by 4 bases and 4 bases, with 12 bases remaining between them. The CDR3 extends over 14 amino acids. The CDR3 DNA is TGTGCCAGCAGCGCCGCAGGCCATAAAAACATTCAGTACTTC. It translates to CASSAAGHKNIQYF. Using reference TRBV5-4 and TRBJ2-4 for the parts outside the CDR3, the full variable domain is ETGVTQSPTHLIKTRGQQVTLRCSSQSGHNTVSWYQQALGQGPQFIFQYYREEENGRGNFPPRFSGLQFPNYSSELNVNALELDDSALYLCASSAAGHKNIQYFGAGTRLSVL.

This sequence joins TRBV5-1 and TRBJ1-5, with a tentative D call TRBD1 (5 bases). There are 15 residues in the CDR3. CDR1 and CDR2 from the germline V gene are SGHRS and YFSETQ. Trimming left V 0 bases short and J 5 bases short, with 12 bases between. CDR3 nucleotide sequence: TGCGCCAGCAGCTTGGTATTTGGGGCGGATCAGCCCCAGCATTTT. Translated, it gives CASSLVFGADQPQHF.

The gene calls are TRBV5-4 and TRBJ2-3; no clear D gene. V was pared by 2 bases and J by 1 base, with 5 bases between. Per germline, CDR1 SGHNT and CDR2 YYREEE (reference sequence). This CDR3 spans 13 amino acids. The CDR3 coding sequence is TGTGCCAGCAGCTTTAGAGGCACAGATACGCAGTATTTT. This sequence encodes CASSFRGTDTQYF.

This chain links TRBV5-1 with TRBJ2-6; no clear D gene. V lost 2 bases, J lost 0 bases, and 6 bases lay in between. Looked up from germline, CDR1 is SGHRS and CDR2 is YFSETQ. The CDR3 length is 15 residues. This CDR3 is CASSFSVSGANVLTF. The CDR3, as DNA: TGCGCCAGCAGCTTTTCAGTCTCTGGGGCCAACGTCCTGACTTTC.

The rearrangement uses TRBV27 and TRBJ1-2; 7 bases match TRBD1. Germline trimming cut 4 bases from V and 2 bases from J; bases unmatched to any gene: 4. In germline, CDR1 is MNHEY, CDR2 SMNVEV (reference sequence). The CDR3 consists of 14 residues. The CDR3 nucleotides are TGTGCCAGCAGTTCCCTGGACAGGAACTATGGCTACACCTTC. Protein: CASSSLDRNYGYTF.

V usage is TRBV30 and J usage is TRBJ1-2; 7 nucleotides line up with TRBD1. The CDR3 runs 12 residues. V gave up 5 bases and J gave up 4 bases; unmatched junction bases: 4. Germline V gene sequence: CDR1 GTSNPN, CDR2 SVGIG (reference sequence). The CDR3: CAWWDSLYGYTF. The CDR3 DNA is TGTGCCTGGTGGGACAGTCTCTATGGCTACACCTTC.

This rearrangement joins TRBV7-9 to TRBJ1-5; D remains ambiguous. The CDR3 covers 15 residues. Germline V gene lookup returns CDR1 SEHNR and CDR2 FQNEAQ (reference sequence). Trimming stripped 4 bases from V and 2 bases from J, with 12 bases between. CDR3 coding DNA: TGTGCCAGCAGCTATGAGGGTGGGGGCAATCAGCCCCAGCATTTT. Its protein is CASSYEGGGNQPQHF.

The chain carries TRBV30 and TRBJ1-5, with D possibly being TRBD1 (6 bases). Germline lookup yields CDR1 GTSNPN and CDR2 SVGIG (reference sequence). V lost 5 bases and J lost 6, with 17 bases in between. The CDR3 runs to 14 residues. This CDR3 reads CAWDRSGAGQPQHF. The CDR3 DNA follows: TGTGCCTGGGATCGATCAGGGGCGGGTCAGCCCCAGCATTTT.

This chain joins TRBV27 and TRBJ1-6, with 9 bases that match TRBD1. The CDR3 spans 14 residues. Germline V lookup: CDR1 MNHEY, CDR2 SMNVEV (reference sequence). The V segment lost 5 bases and the J segment 10 bases; nucleotides outside the gene matches: 6. The CDR3 loop is CASSPGTGRSPLHF. The CDR3 region has the DNA TGTGCCAGCAGTCCCGGGACAGGGAGGTCACCCCTCCACTTT.